A selection of T cell receptor beta chains follows, all from one sample in a study of blood T cell repertoires in COVID-19. Data came from immunoSEQ multiplex PCR; TCRdb stores just in-frame clones and leaves some out. In the table there are over 130,000 clones, nearly 80% of which are singletons. The sequenced sample consisted of PBMCs or T cells enriched from blood (not recorded which). Receptors were obtained from a woman aged 50 to 60 who had recovered from COVID-19. Both conserved end residues are trimmed from each CDR3. Each record gives: V gene, J gene, CDR3 protein.

TRBV25-1	TRBJ2-3	ASSALWDRDTDTQY
TRBV5-1	TRBJ2-7	ASSPRRQGASYEQY
TRBV7-9	TRBJ1-4	ASSLGLRVNEKLF
TRBV18	TRBJ2-1	ASSQETAGGPVGEQF
TRBV6-5	TRBJ1-1	ASSYLGTGDTEAF
TRBV28	TRBJ2-7	ASRPPGTGAYEQY
TRBV5-1	TRBJ2-5	ASSLGGIRPQETQY
TRBV4-1	TRBJ1-5	ASSQADRPNQPQH
TRBV7-9	TRBJ2-2	ASSLVQGAGELF
TRBV21-1	TRBJ2-3	ASPAGGLAGGLSTDTQY
TRBV6-1	TRBJ1-3	ASSEIRGPGNTIY
TRBV6-5	TRBJ2-2	AIRTGDTGELF
TRBV3-1/TRBV3-2	TRBJ2-3	ASSLRQGSTDTQY
TRBV7-9	TRBJ1-2	ASSLVIGRNGYT
TRBV30	TRBJ1-1	AWRGTGLSTEAF
TRBV5-1	TRBJ2-2	ASSLQGVLTGELF
TRBV12-3/TRBV12-4	TRBJ1-5	ASSGSTNQPQH
TRBV27	TRBJ1-3	ASSLSISSGNTIY
TRBV7-9	TRBJ2-3	ASSTSLTADTQY
TRBV2	TRBJ1-2	AGHGQLDYGYT
TRBV9	TRBJ1-2	ASSQQGAYYGYT
TRBV5-1	TRBJ2-7	ASSYGGTSFYEQY
TRBV7-9	TRBJ1-3	ASSSMSSGNTIY
TRBV4-2	TRBJ2-3	ASSQTTSGSFSDTQY
TRBV24-1	TRBJ2-7	ATAREGRGRRNEQY
TRBV24-1	TRBJ2-3	ATSDPGQGATDTQY
TRBV29-1	TRBJ2-7	SVSGGWDYEQY
TRBV7-9	TRBJ2-3	ASSRSSTDTQY
TRBV24-1	TRBJ2-7	ATSPGQGSHEQY
TRBV29-1	TRBJ1-1	SVRRGAPYTEAF